A selection of T cell receptor beta chains follows, all from one sample in a study of identical twins. TCRdb fed the 5' RACE reads into MiXCR, producing one record per CDR3 protein. The repertoire holds more than 400,000 distinct CDR3 sequences, with nearly 15% as singletons. This sample also appeared in a second study, on yellow fever vaccine responses in identical twins.

The sequencing sample was made of CD4+ T cells sorted from blood. These receptors were taken from a woman aged 18-30 years in good health. The CDR3 runs from the conserved cysteine through the conserved F or W. The order of the fields is J gene, clone size, CDR3 length, V gene, D gene, CDR3 protein, CDR3 DNA. The D gene is left open where the match is weak. Clone size appears in some rows only: once, few, many, or a class for an expanded clone.

J gene: TRBJ2-2; clone size: many; CDR3 length: 13; V gene: TRBV6-5; D gene: NA; CDR3 protein: CASSYDATGSLFF; CDR3 DNA: TGTGCCAGCAGTTACGATGCGACTGGGTCACTGTTTTTT
J gene: TRBJ2-2; clone size: many; CDR3 length: 15; V gene: TRBV11-2; D gene: NA; CDR3 protein: CASSSTGYHTGELFF; CDR3 DNA: TGTGCCAGCAGCTCAACAGGGTATCACACCGGGGAGCTGTTTTTT
J gene: TRBJ1-1; clone size: few; CDR3 length: 12; V gene: TRBV20-1; D gene: NA; CDR3 protein: CSAPGLNTEAFF; CDR3 DNA: TGCAGTGCACCGGGCCTGAACACTGAAGCTTTCTTT
J gene: TRBJ2-1; clone size: NA; CDR3 length: 15; V gene: TRBV4-1; D gene: NA; CDR3 protein: CASSQHGQRDNEQFF; CDR3 DNA: TGCGCCAGCAGCCAGCATGGACAAAGGGACAATGAGCAGTTCTTC
J gene: TRBJ2-3; clone size: many; CDR3 length: 13; V gene: TRBV5-1; D gene: TRBD2; CDR3 protein: CASSMEAGTRGDF; CDR3 DNA: TGCGCCAGCAGCATGGAAGCCGGGACTAGGGGAGATTTT
J gene: TRBJ2-2; clone size: few; CDR3 length: 17; V gene: TRBV25-1; D gene: TRBD2; CDR3 protein: CASSSTSGGWNTVELFF; CDR3 DNA: TGTGCCAGCAGTTCGACTAGCGGAGGGTGGAACACCGTGGAGCTGTTTTTT
J gene: TRBJ2-1; clone size: NA; CDR3 length: 16; V gene: TRBV5-1; D gene: TRBD2; CDR3 protein: CASSLTGTSGSNEQFF; CDR3 DNA: TGCGCCAGCAGCTTGACCGGGACTAGCGGGAGCAATGAGCAGTTCTTC
J gene: TRBJ1-4; clone size: NA; CDR3 length: 14; V gene: TRBV5-5; D gene: TRBD1; CDR3 protein: CASSLTGGSEKLFF; CDR3 DNA: TGTGCCAGCAGCTTGACAGGGGGAAGTGAAAAACTGTTTTTT
J gene: TRBJ2-4; clone size: NA; CDR3 length: 13; V gene: TRBV2; D gene: TRBD1; CDR3 protein: CASTYDRGNIQYF; CDR3 DNA: TGTGCCAGCACCTACGACAGGGGAAACATTCAGTACTTC
J gene: TRBJ1-2; clone size: NA; CDR3 length: 14; V gene: TRBV7-8; D gene: NA; CDR3 protein: CASSLEPLTYGYTF; CDR3 DNA: TGTGCCAGCAGCTTAGAGCCACTTACCTATGGCTACACCTTC
J gene: TRBJ2-1; clone size: few; CDR3 length: 15; V gene: TRBV20-1; D gene: NA; CDR3 protein: CSARGDRQGRNEQFF; CDR3 DNA: TGCAGTGCTAGAGGGGATAGGCAGGGGAGGAATGAGCAGTTCTTC
J gene: TRBJ2-3; clone size: NA; CDR3 length: 16; V gene: TRBV5-1; D gene: TRBD2; CDR3 protein: CASSARLAGGTDTQYF; CDR3 DNA: TGCGCCAGCAGCGCTCGGCTAGCGGGAGGCACAGATACGCAGTATTTT
J gene: TRBJ2-2; clone size: NA; CDR3 length: 16; V gene: TRBV7-8; D gene: TRBD1; CDR3 protein: CASSSPGQGFTGELFF; CDR3 DNA: TGTGCCAGCAGCTCACCGGGACAGGGGTTCACCGGGGAGCTGTTTTTT
J gene: TRBJ1-5; clone size: few; CDR3 length: 15; V gene: TRBV6-5; D gene: NA; CDR3 protein: CASSFDSLSNQPQHF; CDR3 DNA: TGTGCCAGCAGTTTCGACAGTCTTAGCAATCAGCCCCAGCATTTT
J gene: TRBJ2-7; clone size: NA; CDR3 length: 13; V gene: TRBV12-3/TRBV12-4; D gene: TRBD2; CDR3 protein: CASRGTRSYEQYF; CDR3 DNA: TGTGCCAGCAGGGGGACTAGGAGCTACGAGCAGTACTTC
J gene: TRBJ1-1; clone size: many; CDR3 length: 13; V gene: TRBV5-1; D gene: TRBD1; CDR3 protein: CASSRDRGGEAFF; CDR3 DNA: TGCGCCAGCAGCAGGGACAGGGGTGGTGAAGCTTTCTTT
J gene: TRBJ1-5; clone size: NA; CDR3 length: 15; V gene: TRBV3-1; D gene: NA; CDR3 protein: CASSQDGVSNQPQHF; CDR3 DNA: TGTGCCAGCAGCCAAGATGGAGTTAGCAATCAGCCCCAGCATTTT
J gene: TRBJ2-7; clone size: NA; CDR3 length: 13; V gene: TRBV20-1; D gene: NA; CDR3 protein: CSAFHVRSYEQYF; CDR3 DNA: TGCAGTGCATTTCACGTTCGCTCCTACGAGCAGTACTTC
J gene: TRBJ2-5; clone size: NA; CDR3 length: 16; V gene: TRBV2; D gene: TRBD1; CDR3 protein: CASSEGDRGLGETQYF; CDR3 DNA: TGTGCCAGCAGTGAAGGGGACAGGGGGCTTGGGGAGACCCAGTACTTC
J gene: TRBJ2-5; clone size: few; CDR3 length: 12; V gene: TRBV5-1; D gene: NA; CDR3 protein: CASSLAKETQYF; CDR3 DNA: TGCGCCAGCAGCTTGGCGAAAGAGACCCAGTACTTC
J gene: TRBJ2-7; clone size: NA; CDR3 length: 13; V gene: TRBV27; D gene: NA; CDR3 protein: CASGGRPTYEQYF; CDR3 DNA: TGTGCCAGCGGGGGCCGACCGACCTACGAGCAGTACTTC
J gene: TRBJ2-3; clone size: NA; CDR3 length: 16; V gene: TRBV3-1; D gene: NA; CDR3 protein: CASSQDSGQRTDTQYF; CDR3 DNA: TGTGCCAGCAGCCAAGATTCAGGACAAAGAACAGATACGCAGTATTTT
J gene: TRBJ2-1; clone size: NA; CDR3 length: 16; V gene: TRBV5-1; D gene: NA; CDR3 protein: CASSLGGLLGVDEQFF; CDR3 DNA: TGCGCCAGCAGCTTGGGAGGGTTGTTAGGTGTGGATGAGCAGTTCTTC
J gene: TRBJ2-1; clone size: once; CDR3 length: 12; V gene: TRBV6-5; D gene: NA; CDR3 protein: CASSQNRHEQFF; CDR3 DNA: TGTGCCAGCAGTCAGAACCGCCATGAGCAGTTCTTC
J gene: TRBJ2-1; clone size: NA; CDR3 length: 16; V gene: TRBV20-1; D gene: TRBD2; CDR3 protein: CSAITGTSGPYNEQFF; CDR3 DNA: TGCAGTGCTATTACCGGGACTAGCGGTCCCTACAATGAGCAGTTCTTC
J gene: TRBJ2-2; clone size: many; CDR3 length: 15; V gene: TRBV24-1; D gene: NA; CDR3 protein: CATSEGTNPTGELFF; CDR3 DNA: TGTGCCACCAGTGAGGGGACCAACCCCACCGGGGAGCTGTTTTTT
J gene: TRBJ2-3; clone size: NA; CDR3 length: 19; V gene: TRBV2; D gene: NA; CDR3 protein: CASRPPLEWGRVFTDTQYF; CDR3 DNA: TGTGCCAGCAGGCCGCCCCTTGAATGGGGCAGGGTGTTCACAGATACGCAGTATTTT
J gene: TRBJ2-6; clone size: few; CDR3 length: 17; V gene: TRBV12-3/TRBV12-4; D gene: NA; CDR3 protein: CASSVNNAVSGANVLTF; CDR3 DNA: TGTGCCAGTAGTGTTAACAACGCTGTGTCTGGGGCCAACGTCCTGACTTTC